The 30 T cell receptor beta chains below all came from one sample that was sequenced in a study of shared clonotypes between healthy human individuals. Using immunoSEQ multiplex PCR, the repertoire was profiled, and TCRdb retains in-frame clones only, with some absent. This table holds around 980,000 clones, about 84% found once. Input material: memory CD4+ T cells from PBMCs. Subset meaning: CD45RA-negative fraction. All receptors come from a man aged 18 to 30 in good health. Some clones in this sample may be carry-over from other donors' samples.

Remarks on this clone: This CDR3 is also generated by other DNA sequences in the sample. The V and J genes are TRBV5-1 and TRBJ2-3; the match to TRBD1 covers 9 bases. This CDR3 is built from 15 residues. In germline, CDR1 is SGHRS, CDR2 YFSETQ. The junction had 1 base not matched to a gene; V was cut back by 1 base and J by 1 base. CDR3 coding DNA: TGCGCCAGCAGCTTGAGGACAGGGGGCACAGATACGCAGTATTTT. Its translation is CASSLRTGGTDTQYF.

The chain combines TRBV29-1 with TRBJ2-5; D is undetermined. The germline gives CDR1 SQVTM, CDR2 ANQGSEA. The germline V and J ends were trimmed by 4 bases and 0 bases, with 6 bases remaining between them. The CDR3 is 12 amino acids. CDR3 sequence reads: CSVVGNQETQYF. The CDR3 DNA reads TGCAGCGTTGTGGGGAACCAAGAGACCCAGTACTTC.

The J gene is TRBJ2-7, the V gene TRBV5-8; perhaps TRBD1 as D (6 bases). The V gene's germline CDR1 is SGHTS and CDR2 YDEGEE. V was shortened by 2 bases and J by 0 bases, with 9 bases between the two germline ends. The CDR3 spans 14 residues. DNA of the CDR3: TGTGCCAGCAGCTTCCAGACAGGCTCCTACGAGCAGTACTTC. Its translation is CASSFQTGSYEQYF. Filled out from reference TRBV5-8 and TRBJ2-7, the complete variable domain reads EAGVTQSPTHLIKTRGQQATLRCSPISGHTSVYWYQQALGLGLQFLLWYDEGEERNRGNFPPRFSGRQFPNYSSELNVNALELEDSALYLCASSFQTGSYEQYFGPGTRLTVT.

The chain has TRBV11-3 and TRBJ2-3, with a tentative D call TRBD2 (5 bases). Germline values: CDR1 SGHNT, CDR2 YENEEA. Trimming removed 8 bases from V and 6 bases from J, with 15 bases in between. CDR3 length equals 13 residues. The CDR3 nucleotides are TGTGCCAGCTCCAGAGGGCGCCGGGATACGCAGTATTTT. Residues: CASSRGRRDTQYF.

This clone was recorded only once. The gene calls are TRBV15 and TRBJ1-1, with TRBD1 matching over 9 bases. Losses at the gene ends were 3 bases for V and 4 bases for J; bases not matched to a gene: 12. CDR1 is LNHNV and CDR2 is YYDKDF in the germline V gene (reference sequence). The CDR3 spans 17 residues. In nucleotides, the CDR3 is TGTGCCACCAGCAGGGGCGGGACAGGGAAGTCCTCCACTGAAGCTTTCTTT. Translation gives CATSRGGTGKSSTEAFF.

The chain combines TRBV10-3 with TRBJ2-1; 7 bases are a match to TRBD2. From germline, CDR1 is ENHRY and CDR2 SYGVKD. The CDR3 extends over 15 amino acids. The junction had 9 bases not matched to a gene; V was cut back by 10 bases and J by 0 bases. CDR3 nucleotide sequence: TGTGCCACCTCTGGACTAGAATCCTCCTACAATGAGCAGTTCTTC. Its translation: CATSGLESSYNEQFF.

V usage is TRBV11-2 and J usage is TRBJ2-5, with 9 bases aligning to TRBD2. Germline CDR1 SGHAT, CDR2 FQNNGV. Trimming removed 3 bases from V and 2 bases from J; junction bases left unmatched: 4. The CDR3 runs 15 residues. CDR3 amino acids: CASSFLSGGQETQYF. CDR3 bases: TGTGCCAGCAGCTTCCTTAGCGGGGGTCAAGAGACCCAGTACTTC.

This clone was detected once. The rearrangement links TRBV7-3 to TRBJ2-3, with 8 bases that match TRBD2. Germline values: CDR1 SGHTA, CDR2 FQGTGA. The CDR3 has 11 amino acids. V was pared by 5 bases and J by 11 bases, with 3 bases of the junction left unmatched. CDR3 sequence (DNA): TGTGCCAGCAGCCAGGGGACTAGGCAGTATTTT. It specifies CASSQGTRQYF.

The chain joins TRBV10-2 to TRBJ2-7, with TRBD2 matching 12 bases. Germline CDR1 and CDR2: WSHSY and SAAADI. The V gene end was trimmed by 6 bases and the J gene end by 3 bases; junction bases not matched to a gene: 3. The CDR3 totals 14 residues. CDR3 sequence reads: CASSGLAGHYEQYF. CDR3 coding DNA: TGCGCCAGCAGCGGACTAGCGGGACACTACGAGCAGTACTTC.

The gene calls are TRBV29-1 and TRBJ2-7, with 7 bases that match TRBD2. Germline V gives CDR1 SQVTM, CDR2 ANQGSEA. The trim removed 5 bases at V and 3 bases at J, leaving 7 bases unmatched. The CDR3 covers 13 residues. CDR3 bases: TGCAGCGTTCTCGAGGGACTAAACTACGAGCAGTACTTC. It specifies CSVLEGLNYEQYF.

This chain's CDR3 is CAISDPQGMGYEQYF. The CDR3 coding sequence is TGTGCCATCAGTGATCCCCAGGGGATGGGGTACGAGCAGTACTTC. The V call is TRBV10-3, the J call TRBJ2-7; perhaps TRBD1 as D (6 bases). The CDR3 extends over 15 amino acids. CDR1 and CDR2 (germline): ENHRY, SYGVKD. V gave up 3 bases and J gave up 4 bases, with 16 bases separating them.

The chain couples TRBV18 to TRBJ2-7, with no clear D. The CDR3 sequence is 10 residues long. Between the trimmed V and J ends, which lost 9 bases and 7 bases, there was a span of 10 bases. CDR1 KGHSH and CDR2 LQKENI come from the germline V gene. The DNA of the CDR3 is TGTGCCAGTGAATTGGGGGAGCAGTACTTC. This gives the protein CASELGEQYF.

The V and J genes are TRBV28 and TRBJ1-5, with TRBD1 matching 7 bases. The length of the CDR3 is 15 residues. Germline V lookup: CDR1 MDHEN, CDR2 SYDVKM. Trimming took 4 bases from V and 5 from J; bases not matched to a gene: 8. The CDR3 DNA reads TGTGCCAGCAGTTCCCCCGAGAGGGGGCATCAGCCCCAGCATTTT. It encodes CASSSPERGHQPQHF. Full variable domain (rest looked up from reference TRBV28 and TRBJ1-5): DVKVTQSSRYLVKRTGEKVFLECVQDMDHENMFWYRQDPGLGLRLIYFSYDVKMKEKGDIPEGYSVSREKKERFSLILESASTNQTSMYLCASSSPERGHQPQHFGDGTRLSIL.

The chain has TRBV7-3 and TRBJ2-5; tentative D call: TRBD2 (6 bases). The CDR3 is made up of 13 amino acids. Germline CDR1 is SGHTA and CDR2 is FQGTGA. With 7 bases removed from V and 5 bases from J, the gap between germline ends came to 14 bases. This chain's CDR3 is CASTNPGDETQYF. The CDR3 DNA follows: TGTGCCAGCACGAACCCGGGGGATGAGACCCAGTACTTC.

This clone was counted between two and nine times. Other DNA sequences in the same sample also yield this CDR3. The V and J genes are TRBV6-5 and TRBJ1-1; the match to TRBD1 covers 10 bases. The V gene end was trimmed by 5 bases and the J gene end by 4 bases; junction bases not matched to a gene: 7. Per the germline V gene, CDR1 is MNHEY and CDR2 is SVGAGI. The CDR3 runs to 15 residues. DNA for the CDR3: TGTGCCAGCAGTCTCTCGGGACAGGGGCGCACTGAAGCTTTCTTT. This gives the protein CASSLSGQGRTEAFF.

The DNA for the CDR3 is TGCGCCAGCAGCCGATCTAGCGGGAGTGTGGAGACCCAGTACTTC. Its translation: CASSRSSGSVETQYF. The rearrangement uses TRBV4-3 and TRBJ2-5; TRBD2 aligns across 10 bases. CDR1 LGHNA and CDR2 YSLEER come from the germline V gene. CDR3 length equals 15 residues. V lost 4 bases and J lost 5; bases outside the gene matches: 7.

This chain joins TRBV25-1 and TRBJ2-6, with D possibly being TRBD1 or TRBD2 (5 bases each). The V and J ends lost 3 bases and 2 bases respectively, with 11 bases between them. The CDR3 has 16 amino acids. CDR1 MGHDK and CDR2 SYGVNS come from the germline V gene. The CDR3 loop reads CASSDPGTAGANVLTF. Written as DNA, the CDR3 is TGTGCCAGCAGTGATCCCGGGACGGCTGGGGCCAACGTCCTGACTTTC.

A word on this clone: Other DNA sequences within the sample encode an identical CDR3. V and J are TRBV28 and TRBJ1-5; possibly TRBD1 for D (6 bases). V lost 6 bases to trimming and J lost 8 bases, with 17 bases between them. Germline V CDR1 and CDR2: MDHEN, SYDVKM. The CDR3 has 14 residues. CDR3 coding DNA: TGTGCCAGCAGCTACGGAACAGGGAGCGAGCCCCAGCATTTT. As protein: CASSYGTGSEPQHF.

Notes on this clone: Other DNA sequences in the sample encode the same CDR3. This chain links TRBV7-9 with TRBJ2-2, with TRBD1 matching over 9 bases. Germline values: CDR1 SEHNR, CDR2 FQNEAQ (reference sequence). The CDR3 has 15 amino acids. With V trimmed by 5 bases and J by 5 bases, 6 bases remained unmatched. CDR3 DNA: TGTGCCAGCAGCCCGGGACAGGGTGAGACCGGGGAGCTGTTTTTT. It codes for CASSPGQGETGELFF.

This CDR3 is CASSTGTAGSNYGYTF. In nucleotides, the CDR3 is TGTGCCAGCAGTACAGGAACCGCGGGATCTAACTATGGCTACACCTTC. The rearrangement uses TRBV6-6 and TRBJ1-2, with a possible D match to TRBD1 (5 bases). V dropped 5 bases and J dropped 0 bases, with 16 bases sitting between them. Germline V gene sequence: CDR1 MNHNY, CDR2 SVGAGI (reference sequence). The CDR3 sequence is 16 residues long.

As concerns this clone: Within the sample, other DNA sequences also encode this same CDR3. The V and J genes are TRBV5-1 and TRBJ1-3; the D is unclear. Looked up from germline, CDR1 is SGHRS and CDR2 is YFSETQ. This CDR3 is 13 amino acids long. The V gene lost 1 base and the J gene lost 0 bases, with 2 bases spanning the gap. DNA for the CDR3: TGCGCCAGCAGCTTGTCCTCTGGAAACACCATATATTTT. Its translation: CASSLSSGNTIYF.

The V call is TRBV10-1, the J call TRBJ2-3; perhaps TRBD2 as D (6 bases). Trimming removed 2 bases from V and 1 base from J, with 10 bases in between. CDR3 length: 15 residues. CDR1 is WNHNN, CDR2 SYGVQD, per germline (reference sequence). The CDR3 here is CASSERETGTDTQYF. The DNA for the CDR3 is TGCGCCAGCAGTGAGCGGGAGACGGGCACAGATACGCAGTATTTT.

The chain has TRBV19 and TRBJ2-3, with D possibly called TRBD1 or TRBD2 (6 bases each). The CDR3 spans 15 residues. V lost 5 bases and J lost 3, with 15 bases in between. CDR1 and CDR2 (germline): LNHDA, SQIVND (reference sequence). CDR3 residues: CASSLRGLTTDTQYF. The CDR3 region has the DNA TGTGCCAGTAGTCTCAGGGGACTTACTACAGATACGCAGTATTTT. Filled out from reference TRBV19 and TRBJ2-3, the complete variable domain reads DGGITQSPKYLFRKEGQNVTLSCEQNLNHDAMYWYRQDPGQGLRLIYYSQIVNDFQKGDIAEGYSVSREKKESFPLTVTSAQKNPTAFYLCASSLRGLTTDTQYFGPGTRLTVL.

The CDR3 nucleotides are TGCAGCGCAACCAGGTCGGACACTGAAGCTTTCTTT. It codes for CSATRSDTEAFF. The rearrangement links TRBV29-1 to TRBJ1-1; D not resolved. Deletions cut 7 bases from V and 3 bases from J, with 12 bases between. Germline-derived CDR1 and CDR2 are SQVTM and ANQGSEA. There are 12 residues in the CDR3.

The genes are TRBV2 and TRBJ2-7, with 8 bases fitting TRBD1. Losses at the gene ends were 6 bases for V and 3 bases for J; bases not matched to a gene: 4. This CDR3 spans 13 amino acids. Germline V gene lookup returns CDR1 SNHLY and CDR2 FYNNEI. The CDR3 coding sequence is TGTGCCAGCAGGCCGGACAGGGACTACGAGCAGTACTTC. Its protein is CASRPDRDYEQYF.

The chain couples TRBV7-2 to TRBJ2-7, with 9 bases identical to TRBD1. V lost 1 base to trimming and J lost 6 bases; unmatched junction nucleotides: 4. This CDR3 spans 14 amino acids. The germline CDR1 and CDR2 sequences are SGHTA and FQGNSA. CDR3 sequence (DNA): TGTGCCAGCAGCTTAGGGACAGGGGTGCGCGAGCAGTACTTC. It codes for CASSLGTGVREQYF.

This clone was seen at least ten times. The CDR3 DNA reads as TGTGCCAGCAGTCCCCCCCGGCAGGGGCATTACGAGCAGTACTTC. Translating gives CASSPPRQGHYEQYF. The chain joins TRBV2 to TRBJ2-7, with a weak D call TRBD1 (6 bases). Per the germline V gene, CDR1 is SNHLY and CDR2 is FYNNEI. V shed 5 bases and J shed 4 bases, with 18 bases lying between them. This CDR3 spans 15 amino acids.

The CDR3 DNA sequence: TGTGCCAGCAAGACAGGGGACACCTCCTACAATGAGCAGTTCTTC. It encodes CASKTGDTSYNEQFF. The chain combines TRBV6-5 with TRBJ2-1, with 8 bases fitting TRBD1. The germline V gene encodes CDR1 MNHEY and CDR2 SVGAGI. This CDR3 spans 15 amino acids. V lost 7 bases to trimming and J lost 0 bases; unmatched junction nucleotides: 5.

The rearrangement links TRBV11-1 to TRBJ1-1; 10 nucleotides align to TRBD1. Trimming cost V 4 bases and J 8 bases; bases outside gene matches: 1. Germline lookup yields CDR1 SGHAT and CDR2 FQDESV (reference sequence). This CDR3 is built from 12 residues. CDR3 nucleotide sequence: TGTGCCAGCAGCTCGGGACAGGGGGAAGCTTTCTTT. Protein sequence: CASSSGQGEAFF.

The rearrangement links TRBV28 to TRBJ1-5; TRBD1 agrees at 7 bases. CDR1 and CDR2 from the germline V gene are MDHEN and SYDVKM. V lost 8 bases, J lost 4 bases, and 5 bases stayed unmatched. This CDR3 contains 13 residues. The CDR3 spells CASGTAINQPQHF. CDR3 nucleotide sequence: TGTGCCAGCGGGACAGCGATAAATCAGCCCCAGCATTTT.